Sequencing of this T cell receptor beta chain was carried out in a study of T cell clonotyping in hematopoietic cell transplantation. Study-wide results and limits: Recipient TCR diversity dropped after transplant; expanded clonotypes rose from day 30 to 180.

Remarks on this clone: The antigen is undetermined.

Clones were sequenced by immunoSEQ multiplex PCR, and TCRdb holds only the in-frame ones, with some missing. The data show approximately 6,000 clones, less than 40% seen once. Sequencing used peripheral blood mononuclear cells, obtained 30 days after allogeneic stem cell transplant. This clonotype was sampled from a female patient aged 45-60 years who had an allogeneic stem cell transplant from an unrelated donor, so the T cells may come from the graft donor. Some clones in this sample may be carry-over from other donors' samples.

The CDR3 DNA is TGTGCCAGCAGCTTAGTGAGCGGGGGTTACAATGAGCAGTTCTTC. Residues: CASSLVSGGYNEQFF. The chain links TRBV11-3 to TRBJ2-1; 8 nucleotides align to TRBD2. With V trimmed by 1 base and J by 4 bases, 3 bases remained unmatched. CDR1 and CDR2 from the germline V gene are SGHNT and YENEEA. This CDR3 contains 15 residues.